These 26 T cell receptor beta chains came from one sample sequenced in a study of cytomegalovirus exposure and HLA in healthy donors. 13 Jbeta primers and 60 Vbeta primers were used for the PCR. Profiling relied on immunoSEQ multiplex PCR, and the TCRdb table lists in-frame clones only, not all of them. The sample holds more than 150,000 clones, 80% to 85% seen once. Sequencing was done on a sample of PBMCs. The source of these receptors is a woman in her thirties in good health and CMV-seronegative.

The V gene is TRBV4-1, the J gene TRBJ2-1; a possible D gene is TRBD2 (7 bases). The V gene lost 4 bases and the J gene lost 2 bases, with 12 bases spanning the gap. This CDR3 is built from 15 residues. Germline-derived CDR1 and CDR2 are MGHRA and YSYEKL. CDR3 sequence reads: CASSPRGPPYNEQFF. As DNA, the CDR3 is TGCGCCAGCAGCCCGCGGGGGCCCCCCTACAATGAGCAGTTCTTC.

The rearrangement joins TRBV18 to TRBJ1-1, with D possibly being TRBD1 (6 bases). Germline CDR1 is KGHSH and CDR2 is LQKENI. This CDR3 spans 18 amino acids. V shed 1 base and J shed 1 base, with 19 bases lying between them. CDR3 protein: CASSPRTGTSIPNTEAFF. For the CDR3, the DNA is TGTGCCAGCTCACCACGAACTGGGACATCTATCCCGAACACTGAAGCTTTCTTT.

Notes on this clone: At one end, the junction sequence differs from germline, possibly due to a read error. The chain uses TRBV9 and TRBJ2-6, with D perhaps TRBD2 (7 bases). There are 17 residues in the CDR3. Germline values: CDR1 SGDLS, CDR2 YYNGEE. The CDR3 DNA sequence: TGTGCCAGCAGCGTAGGCGCGGGGGCGAGGGGGGCCAACGGCCTGACTTTC. Its translation: CASSVGAGARGANGLTF.

In DNA form, the CDR3 reads TGCGCCAGCAGTCCTCCCGACGCGGCAAACACCGGGGAGCTGTTTTTT. As protein: CASSPPDAANTGELFF. This chain links TRBV23-1 with TRBJ2-2; no clear D gene. TRBV23-1 is sorted into the ORF group, with uncertain function. This CDR3 has 16 amino acids. Trimming took off 4 bases at V and 2 bases at J, with 14 bases between the two ends.

The chain carries TRBV7-9 and TRBJ1-4; 9 nucleotides align to TRBD1. The length of the CDR3 is 17 residues. V lost 0 bases to trimming and J lost 8 bases; unmatched junction nucleotides: 10. Germline CDR1 reads SEHNR; CDR2 reads FQNEAQ (reference sequence). The CDR3 DNA follows: TGTGCCAGCAGCTTAGCAGCCCCACAGGGGGCGAAGGAAAAACTGTTTTTT. Translating it yields CASSLAAPQGAKEKLFF.

The J gene is TRBJ1-1, the V gene TRBV7-2; D uncertain. Germline-derived CDR1 and CDR2 are SGHTA and FQGNSA. V was pared by 1 base and J by 0 bases, with 9 bases between. CDR3 length: 15 residues. The CDR3 region has the DNA TGTGCCAGCAGCTTAGTGGGAGGTATGAACACTGAAGCTTTCTTT. Protein sequence: CASSLVGGMNTEAFF.

This sequence joins TRBV2 and TRBJ2-6; 10 positions match TRBD1. V trimming: 10 bases; J trimming: 4 bases; junction bases outside the gene matches: 13. The germline gives CDR1 SNHLY, CDR2 FYNNEI. This CDR3 is 17 amino acids long. The CDR3 sequence: CAKRQGATLRGANVLTF. The CDR3 DNA follows: TGTGCCAAACGACAGGGGGCGACTTTACGCGGGGCCAACGTCCTGACTTTC.

The J gene is TRBJ2-1, the V gene TRBV27, with D possibly being TRBD1 (7 bases). V was pared by 8 bases and J by 0 bases, with 11 bases between. The V gene's germline CDR1 is MNHEY and CDR2 SMNVEV (reference sequence). The CDR3 is 14 residues long. The CDR3 DNA follows: TGTGCCAGCGCGGGACAGAACTCCTACAATGAGCAGTTCTTC. This sequence encodes CASAGQNSYNEQFF.

This clone was counted a single time. The rearrangement uses TRBV28 and TRBJ2-2; a possible D gene is TRBD1 (7 bases). Trimming cost V 7 bases and J 2 bases, with 20 bases left between them. This CDR3 spans 17 amino acids. Germline V lookup: CDR1 MDHEN, CDR2 SYDVKM. This chain's CDR3 is CASTTRRRGPNTGELFF. As DNA, the CDR3 is TGTGCCAGCACCACGCGGCGGAGGGGGCCAAACACCGGGGAGCTGTTTTTT.

J is TRBJ2-7 and V is TRBV11-3, with 8 bases identical to TRBD1. In germline, CDR1 is SGHNT, CDR2 YENEEA. The CDR3 sequence is 15 residues long. J gave up 7 bases and V 1 base, and 9 bases lay outside the gene matches. The CDR3 here is CASSLAGTGEGEQYF. For the CDR3, the DNA is TGTGCCAGCAGCTTAGCCGGGACAGGCGAAGGTGAGCAGTACTTC.

A single count supports this clone. The V gene is TRBV20-1, the J gene TRBJ2-1; D uncertain. The CDR3 contains 11 residues. V was shortened by 6 bases and J by 3 bases, with 6 bases between the two germline ends. Germline CDR1 DFQATT, CDR2 SNEGSKA (reference sequence). In DNA form, the CDR3 reads TGCAGTGCCCCCAGCTACAATGAGCAGTTCTTC. It encodes CSAPSYNEQFF.

This chain joins TRBV7-9 and TRBJ1-1; D might be TRBD1 (5 bases). V lost 5 bases, J lost 1 base, and 11 bases lay in between. The V gene's germline CDR1 is SEHNR and CDR2 FQNEAQ (reference sequence). This CDR3 is 14 amino acids long. In DNA, the CDR3 is TGTGCCAGCAGCCCCAGTAGGGGGAACACTGAAGCTTTCTTT. Its translation: CASSPSRGNTEAFF.

The chain links TRBV4-1 to TRBJ2-3; 8 nucleotides agree with TRBD2. The CDR3 spans 16 residues. Looked up from germline, CDR1 is MGHRA and CDR2 is YSYEKL. V shed 2 bases, J shed 0 bases, and the junction held 4 bases outside the gene matches. CDR3 coding DNA: TGCGCCAGCAGCCAAAGCGGGGGCCCTAGCACAGATACGCAGTATTTT. As protein: CASSQSGGPSTDTQYF.

The chain joins TRBV5-6 to TRBJ1-4, with D perhaps TRBD1 (5 bases). Between the trimmed V and J ends, which lost 1 base and 3 bases, there was a span of 13 bases. Germline CDR1 SGHDT, CDR2 YYEEEE. The CDR3 runs 16 residues. CDR3 sequence (DNA): TGTGCCAGCAGCTTGCCCCGACAGTGGTCTAATGAAAAACTGTTTTTT. Its protein is CASSLPRQWSNEKLFF.

V usage is TRBV29-1 and J usage is TRBJ2-7, with a possible D match to TRBD1 (6 bases). The V end lost 4 bases, the J end lost 5 bases, and 12 bases lay between the germline ends. The CDR3 runs 12 residues. Per germline, CDR1 SQVTM and CDR2 ANQGSEA. CDR3 coding DNA: TGCAGCGTTGTGGGGGCTTCGCACGAGCAGTACTTC. This codes for CSVVGASHEQYF.

This rearrangement joins TRBV28 to TRBJ1-2; 7 bases are a match to TRBD1. The CDR3 sequence is 13 residues long. V was clipped by 4 bases and J by 7 bases; unmatched bases: 6. Germline assignment: CDR1 MDHEN and CDR2 SYDVKM. CDR3 bases: TGTGCCAGCAGTTACAGGGGCTTGAGTGGCTACACCTTC. Residues: CASSYRGLSGYTF.

This clone was seen more than once but under ten times. The J gene is TRBJ1-1, the V gene TRBV5-4, with D hard to call. Deletions cut 4 bases from V and 0 bases from J, with 10 bases between. CDR1 is SGHNT, CDR2 YYREEE, per germline (reference sequence). The CDR3 totals 14 residues. The CDR3 is CASSRELMNTEAFF. Here the CDR3 DNA reads TGTGCCAGCAGCAGAGAGTTAATGAACACTGAAGCTTTCTTT.

The table lists this clone with a count of one. CDR3 in amino acids: CASSASPGLAGYSGANVLTF. CDR3 bases: TGTGCCAGCAGCGCCTCACCGGGACTAGCGGGGTACTCTGGGGCCAACGTCCTGACTTTC. The J gene is TRBJ2-6, the V gene TRBV9; 13 bases line up with TRBD2. Germline assignment: CDR1 SGDLS and CDR2 YYNGEE. J was trimmed by 0 bases and V by 3 bases; bases with no gene match: 9. The CDR3 is 20 amino acids.

This chain joins TRBV27 and TRBJ1-2, with D tentatively TRBD1 (5 bases). With 2 bases removed from V and 4 bases from J, the gap between germline ends came to 14 bases. The CDR3 has 15 residues. Germline V gene sequence: CDR1 MNHEY, CDR2 SMNVEV (reference sequence). CDR3 DNA: TGTGCCAGCAGTTTAACAGACAGTCTGGGCTATGGCTACACCTTC. It encodes CASSLTDSLGYGYTF.

In its sample, this clone was seen a few times. This chain connects TRBV5-6 to TRBJ2-7, with 7 positions matching TRBD1. The J segment lost 6 bases and the V segment lost 2 bases, leaving 8 bases of the junction unmatched. Germline V CDR1 and CDR2: SGHDT, YYEEEE. This CDR3 is 14 amino acids long. CDR3 DNA sequence: TGTGCCAGCAGCTTACAGGGGTGGCCCGGCGAGCAGTACTTC. It translates to CASSLQGWPGEQYF.

The chain has TRBV5-1 and TRBJ1-2, with 10 bases aligning to TRBD1. The ends lost 0 bases at V and 6 bases at J; junction bases unmatched: 2. This CDR3 contains 14 residues. The germline V gene encodes CDR1 SGHRS and CDR2 YFSETQ. CDR3 nucleotide sequence: TGCGCCAGCAGCTTGGAGGGACAGGGGAATGGCTACACCTTC. It specifies CASSLEGQGNGYTF.

Comment on this clone: The same CDR3 also results from other DNA sequences found in this sample. The J gene is TRBJ2-3, the V gene TRBV5-1; a weak D match, TRBD2 (5 bases). Germline CDR1 reads SGHRS; CDR2 reads YFSETQ. Trimming pared 4 bases from V and 1 base from J, leaving 16 bases between. CDR3 length: 16 amino acids. CDR3 region: CASSLSSTGGTDTQYF. As DNA, the CDR3 is TGCGCCAGCAGCCTGTCTTCCACCGGGGGCACAGATACGCAGTATTTT.

The genes are TRBV29-1 and TRBJ2-1; the match to TRBD2 covers 7 bases. Germline CDR1 and CDR2: SQVTM and ANQGSEA. This CDR3 contains 14 residues. After removal of 7 bases from V and 7 bases from J, the junction contained 13 bases not matched to a gene. In nucleotides, the CDR3 is TGCAGCGGGGGGGGACTCCACCCGACAAATGAGCAGTTCTTC. Translated, it gives CSGGGLHPTNEQFF.

The rearrangement links TRBV4-1 to TRBJ2-7; TRBD2 matches 11 bases. The V gene's germline CDR1 is MGHRA and CDR2 YSYEKL. V dropped 0 bases and J dropped 3; count of bases not matched to a gene: 4. The CDR3 extends over 16 amino acids. CDR3 in DNA: TGCGCCAGCAGCCAAGACGGGACTAGCGGTTACTACGAGCAGTACTTC. Translated: CASSQDGTSGYYEQYF.

Worth noting for this clone: Sequence at one end of the junction differs from germline and may be a read error. The same CDR3 also results from other DNA sequences found in this sample. The chain combines TRBV6-1 with TRBJ1-3, with D possibly being TRBD1 (6 bases). Germline-derived CDR1 and CDR2 are MNHNS and SASEGT. This CDR3 spans 15 amino acids. In DNA, the CDR3 is TGTGCCACGGCCTCAGGACAGCACTCTGGGAACACCATATATTTT. Translated: CATASGQHSGNTIYF.

V is TRBV29-1 and J is TRBJ1-1; 7 positions agree with TRBD1. CDR1 is SQVTM and CDR2 is ANQGSEA in the germline V gene. The CDR3 contains 12 residues. J was trimmed by 3 bases and V by 6 bases; bases with no gene match: 4. The CDR3 sequence: CSVRDSDTEAFF. The CDR3 DNA sequence: TGCAGCGTCCGGGACAGTGACACTGAAGCTTTCTTT.